The clone carrying this T cell receptor (beta chain) was observed a handful of times. Its antigen is currently unknown. This sample was included in a study of vaccination and CD4 T cells after COVID-19. Study-wide background: Recovered patients in the cohort numbered six men and four women, two of them Hispanic. Post-COVID draws followed diagnosis by a median roughly 93 days (range 35 to 161). Findings and caveats of the study: For convalescent patients, a median 86.3% of reactive clones surfaced exclusively after vaccination.

With the Oncomine TCR Beta short-read assay, DNA from cultured CD4+ T cells was sequenced. It was from cultured CD4+ T cells that genomic DNA was extracted. One entry per CDR3 protein results from TCRdb running MiXCR on the PCR reads. There are fewer than 20,000 distinct CDR3 sequences in the sample; about 50% occur only once, and under 8.5% lies in the top ten. The sample's treatment: approximately 10-day PBMC culture with coronavirus spike peptide pools or control peptides (ViraFEST assay). The specimen was CD4+ T cells from blood, cultured in vitro, collected before SARS-CoV-2 vaccination. The sequence was obtained from a human donor who had recovered from COVID-19.

DNA for the CDR3: TGCAGTGCGGGGCTGGGGTCCACAGATACGCAGTATTTT. It yields the protein CSAGLGSTDTQYF. The V gene is TRBV20-1, the J gene TRBJ2-3; possibly TRBD1 for D (5 bases). Trimming pared 6 bases from V and 2 bases from J, leaving 12 bases between. CDR3 length equals 13 residues. Germline values: CDR1 DFQATT, CDR2 SNEGSKA (reference sequence).